This is a list of T cell receptor beta chains from one sample in a study of CD8 T cells in Susac syndrome. Each CDR3 protein is one row after TCRdb ran MiXCR on the immunoSEQ multiplex PCR reads. The sample carries about 150,000 distinct CDR3 sequences, over 85% recorded once. Sequencing was carried out using CD4+ T cells from PBMCs. All receptors come from a human donor with multiple sclerosis. Both conserved end residues are trimmed from each CDR3. Fields, in order: V gene, J gene, CDR3 protein.

TRBV20-1	TRBJ1-2	SARDETKGGTYGYT
TRBV5-4	TRBJ1-6	ASSLSGTASPLH
TRBV5-4	TRBJ1-1	ASSFGTRVRTEAF
TRBV10-3	TRBJ2-2	AIRTPAGGTGELF
TRBV7-9	TRBJ1-4	ASSSSEKLF
TRBV10-3	TRBJ2-7	AISESRGDTYEQY
TRBV15	TRBJ2-7	ATSRGSGLPGEQY
TRBV6-2/TRBV6-3	TRBJ2-1	ASSDNTDEQF
TRBV14	TRBJ2-1	ASSLGLASNEQF
TRBV5-1	TRBJ1-1	ASSWGQLNTEAF
TRBV9	TRBJ2-1	ASSVEGLTDYNEQF
TRBV12-3/TRBV12-4	TRBJ2-3	ASSPRSGGNTDTQY
TRBV28	TRBJ2-7	ASSRPRQGGEQY
TRBV23-1	TRBJ2-2	PSSQSPARAVTGELF
TRBV12-3/TRBV12-4	TRBJ1-4	ASGVFNEKLF
TRBV5-1	TRBJ1-3	ASSLLGDSGNTIY
TRBV6-2/TRBV6-3	TRBJ1-1	ASSPQGVIATEAF
TRBV5-1	TRBJ2-1	ASSLGGNVAYNEQF
TRBV5-1	TRBJ2-5	ASSFTTLAQETQY
TRBV10-2	TRBJ2-7	ASAGGLYEQY
TRBV6-1	TRBJ2-7	ASSETVYEQY
TRBV28	TRBJ2-5	ASSLGAAGGVQETQY
TRBV30	TRBJ2-7	AWSGTSNEQY
TRBV29-1	TRBJ2-5	SVDGQEKETQY
TRBV5-1	TRBJ1-4	ASSVGQREKLF
TRBV24-1	TRBJ2-3	ATSDSGQQGRYTQY
TRBV2	TRBJ1-1	ASFRDTEAF
TRBV5-6	TRBJ2-7	ASRPGQGTNEQY
TRBV7-9	TRBJ1-5	ASSKGEQPQH
TRBV15	TRBJ1-3	ATSRGPALGLSGNTIY
TRBV18	TRBJ2-2	ASSNGENTGELF
TRBV7-9	TRBJ2-2	ASSSDSFTGELF
TRBV30	TRBJ2-7	AWGRSYEQY
TRBV4-3	TRBJ2-7	ASSQATSGEHYEQY
TRBV19	TRBJ2-7	ASSIGSPGGEQY
TRBV23-1	TRBJ2-4	ASSQSGRGAKNIQY
TRBV15	TRBJ2-3	ATSRLTDTQY
TRBV19	TRBJ2-4	ASSSGGQGANIQY
TRBV7-2	TRBJ2-7	ASSRLAGPSYEQY
TRBV5-4	TRBJ2-1	ASSLARTGVNEQF
TRBV3-1	TRBJ2-7	ASSQDPRSGGN
TRBV12-3/TRBV12-4	TRBJ2-2	ASSSNRGHTGELF
TRBV20-1	TRBJ1-2	SASSGSAYGYT
TRBV28	TRBJ2-1	ASSLPGTFEQF
TRBV20-1	TRBJ2-4	SARVLGPAKNIQY
TRBV19	TRBJ2-5	ASSIPREPQETQY
TRBV5-1	TRBJ2-2	ASSLVPQPEGGELF
TRBV28	TRBJ1-1	ASSLQLTEAF
TRBV4-3	TRBJ2-7	ASSSQPGVGEQY